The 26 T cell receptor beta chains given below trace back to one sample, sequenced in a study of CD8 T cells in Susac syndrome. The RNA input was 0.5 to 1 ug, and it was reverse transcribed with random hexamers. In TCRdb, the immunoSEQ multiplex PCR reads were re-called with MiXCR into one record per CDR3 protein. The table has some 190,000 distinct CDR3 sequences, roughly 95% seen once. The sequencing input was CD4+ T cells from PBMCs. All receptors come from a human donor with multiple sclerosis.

The CDR3 DNA sequence: TGTGCCTGGAGGCTGAACACTGAAGCTTTCTTT. This codes for CAWRLNTEAFF. The chain employs TRBV30 and TRBJ1-1; D is ambiguous. The CDR3 covers 11 residues. Germline V lookup: CDR1 GTSNPN, CDR2 SVGIG (reference sequence). Trimming left V 3 bases short and J 0 bases short, with 2 bases between. The full variable domain, with the rest looked up from reference TRBV30 and TRBJ1-1, is SQTIHQWPATLVQPVGSPLSLECTVEGTSNPNLYWYRQAAGRGLQLLFYSVGIGQISSEVPQNLSASRPQDRQFILSSKKLLLSDSGFYLCAWRLNTEAFFGQGTRLTVV.

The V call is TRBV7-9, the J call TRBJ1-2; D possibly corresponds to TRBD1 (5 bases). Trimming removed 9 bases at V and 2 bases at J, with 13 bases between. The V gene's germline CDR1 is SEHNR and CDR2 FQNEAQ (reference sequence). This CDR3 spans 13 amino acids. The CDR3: CASVRDGNYGYTF. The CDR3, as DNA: TGTGCCAGTGTCAGGGATGGCAACTATGGCTACACCTTC.

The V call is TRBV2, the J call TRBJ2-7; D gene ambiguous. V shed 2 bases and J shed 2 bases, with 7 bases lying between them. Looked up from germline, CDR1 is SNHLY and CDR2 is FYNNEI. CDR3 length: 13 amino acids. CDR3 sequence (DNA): TGTGCCAGCAGTGAATCAGGACCCTACGAGCAGTACTTC. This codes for CASSESGPYEQYF.

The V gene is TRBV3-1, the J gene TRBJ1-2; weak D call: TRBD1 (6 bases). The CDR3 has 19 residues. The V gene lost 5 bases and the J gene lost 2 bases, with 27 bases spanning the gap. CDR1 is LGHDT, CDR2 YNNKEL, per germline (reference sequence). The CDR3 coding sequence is TGTGCCAGCAGCTCACATATAGAGAGGCAGGGGCGTCAGAACTATGGCTACACCTTC. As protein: CASSSHIERQGRQNYGYTF.

As DNA, the CDR3 is TGTGCCAGCAGTTTGGGGCAGGCAGAAAAACTGTTTTTT. Encoded protein: CASSLGQAEKLFF. The J gene is TRBJ1-4, the V gene TRBV12-3 or TRBV12-4; weak D call: TRBD1 (5 bases). The CDR3 has 13 amino acids. The V end was cut by 3 bases, the J end by 8 bases, with 10 bases between.

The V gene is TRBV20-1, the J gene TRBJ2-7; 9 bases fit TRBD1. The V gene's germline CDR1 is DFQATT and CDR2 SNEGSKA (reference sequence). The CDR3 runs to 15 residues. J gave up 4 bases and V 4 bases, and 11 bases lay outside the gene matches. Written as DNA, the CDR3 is TGCAGTGCTATTTTCACGACAGGGGGAGCTTACGAGCAGTACTTC. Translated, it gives CSAIFTTGGAYEQYF.

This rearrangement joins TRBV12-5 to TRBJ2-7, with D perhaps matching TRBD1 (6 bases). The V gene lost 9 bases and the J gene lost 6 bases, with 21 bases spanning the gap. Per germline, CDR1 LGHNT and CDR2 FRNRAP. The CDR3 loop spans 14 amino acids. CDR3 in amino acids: CASSSGQGSFEQYF. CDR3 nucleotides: TGTGCTAGCTCGTCGGGCCAGGGGAGCTTCGAGCAGTACTTC.

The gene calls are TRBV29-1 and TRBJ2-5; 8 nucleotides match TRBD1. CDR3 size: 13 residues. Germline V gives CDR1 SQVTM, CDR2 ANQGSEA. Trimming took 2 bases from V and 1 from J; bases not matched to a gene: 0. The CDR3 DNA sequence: TGCAGCGTTGAAACAGGGGGCCAAGAGACCCAGTACTTC. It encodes CSVETGGQETQYF.

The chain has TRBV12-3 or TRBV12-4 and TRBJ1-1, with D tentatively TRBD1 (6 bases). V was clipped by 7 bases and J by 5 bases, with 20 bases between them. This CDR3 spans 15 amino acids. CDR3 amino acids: CASIPGQPRGTEAFF. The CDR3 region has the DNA TGTGCCAGCATTCCCGGACAGCCCCGCGGGACTGAAGCTTTCTTT.

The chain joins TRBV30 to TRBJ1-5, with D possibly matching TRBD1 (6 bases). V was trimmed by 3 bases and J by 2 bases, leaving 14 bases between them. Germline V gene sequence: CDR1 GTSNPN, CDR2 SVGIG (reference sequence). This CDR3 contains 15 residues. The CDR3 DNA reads TGTGCCTGGAGCGGCAGGGGTTCGGGCAATCAGCCCCAGCATTTT. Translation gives CAWSGRGSGNQPQHF.

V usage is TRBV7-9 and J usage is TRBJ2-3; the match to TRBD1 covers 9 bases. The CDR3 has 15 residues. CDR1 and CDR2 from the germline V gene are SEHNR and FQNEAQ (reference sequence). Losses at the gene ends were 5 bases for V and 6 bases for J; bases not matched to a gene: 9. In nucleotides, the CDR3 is TGTGCCAGCAGCCCGCGGACAGGGGTGGAGGATACGCAGTATTTT. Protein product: CASSPRTGVEDTQYF.

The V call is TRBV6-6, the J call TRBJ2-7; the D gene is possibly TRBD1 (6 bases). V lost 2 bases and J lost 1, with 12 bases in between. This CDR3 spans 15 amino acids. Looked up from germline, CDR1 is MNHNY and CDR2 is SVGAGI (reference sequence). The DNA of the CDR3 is TGTGCCAGCAGTTACCTCTGGACAGTATCCTACGAGCAGTACTTC. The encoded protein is CASSYLWTVSYEQYF.

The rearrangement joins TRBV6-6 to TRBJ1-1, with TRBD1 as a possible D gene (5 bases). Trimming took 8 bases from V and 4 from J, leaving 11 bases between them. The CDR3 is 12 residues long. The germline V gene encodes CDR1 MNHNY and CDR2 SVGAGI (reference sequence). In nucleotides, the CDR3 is TGTGCCAGCCCCATGGGGGGCACTGAAGCTTTCTTT. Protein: CASPMGGTEAFF.

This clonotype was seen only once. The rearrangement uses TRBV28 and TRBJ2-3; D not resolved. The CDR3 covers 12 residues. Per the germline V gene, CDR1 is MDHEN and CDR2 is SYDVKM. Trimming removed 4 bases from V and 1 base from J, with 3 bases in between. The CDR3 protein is CASSWGTDTQYF. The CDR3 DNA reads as TGTGCCAGCAGTTGGGGCACAGATACGCAGTATTTT. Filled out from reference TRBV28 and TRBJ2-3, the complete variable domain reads DVKVTQSSRYLVKRTGEKVFLECVQDMDHENMFWYRQDPGLGLRLIYFSYDVKMKEKGDIPEGYSVSREKKERFSLILESASTNQTSMYLCASSWGTDTQYFGPGTRLTVL.

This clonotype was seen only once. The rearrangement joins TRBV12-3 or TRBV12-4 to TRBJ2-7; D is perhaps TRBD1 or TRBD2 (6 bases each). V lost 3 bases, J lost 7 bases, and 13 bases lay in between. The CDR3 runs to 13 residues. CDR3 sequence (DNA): TGTGCCAGCAGTTTCCTAATAGGGGGGGAGCAGTACTTC. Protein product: CASSFLIGGEQYF.

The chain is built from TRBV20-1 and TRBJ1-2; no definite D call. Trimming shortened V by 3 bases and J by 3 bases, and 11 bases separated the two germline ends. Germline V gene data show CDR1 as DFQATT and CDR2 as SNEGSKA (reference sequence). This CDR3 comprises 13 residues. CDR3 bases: TGCAGTGCTAGCCTAGAGAAACACTATGGCTACACCTTC. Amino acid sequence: CSASLEKHYGYTF.

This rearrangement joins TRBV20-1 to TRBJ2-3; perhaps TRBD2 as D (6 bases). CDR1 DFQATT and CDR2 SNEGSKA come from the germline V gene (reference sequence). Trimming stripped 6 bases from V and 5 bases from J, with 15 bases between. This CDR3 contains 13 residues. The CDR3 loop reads CSAGGPGGDTQYF. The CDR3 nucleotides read TGCAGTGCCGGAGGGCCTGGTGGAGATACGCAGTATTTT.

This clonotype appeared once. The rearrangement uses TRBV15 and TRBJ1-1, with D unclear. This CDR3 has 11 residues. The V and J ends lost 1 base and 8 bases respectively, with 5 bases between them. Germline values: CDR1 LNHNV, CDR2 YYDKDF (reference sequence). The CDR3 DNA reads TGTGCCACCAGCAGAGGCGGGGAAGCTTTCTTT. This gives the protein CATSRGGEAFF.

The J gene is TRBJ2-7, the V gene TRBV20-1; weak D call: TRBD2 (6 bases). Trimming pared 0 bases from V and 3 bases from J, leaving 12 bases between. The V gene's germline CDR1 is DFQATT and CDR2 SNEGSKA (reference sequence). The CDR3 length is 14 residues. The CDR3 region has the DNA TGCAGTGCTAGAGATTTGGGGGGTTACTACGAGCAGTACTTC. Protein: CSARDLGGYYEQYF.

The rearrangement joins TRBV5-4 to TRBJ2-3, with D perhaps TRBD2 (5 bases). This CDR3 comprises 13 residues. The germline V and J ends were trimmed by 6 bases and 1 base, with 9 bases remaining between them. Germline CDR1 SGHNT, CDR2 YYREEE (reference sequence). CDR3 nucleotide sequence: TGTGCCAGCACCCCCGGGGGCACAGATACGCAGTATTTT. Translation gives CASTPGGTDTQYF.

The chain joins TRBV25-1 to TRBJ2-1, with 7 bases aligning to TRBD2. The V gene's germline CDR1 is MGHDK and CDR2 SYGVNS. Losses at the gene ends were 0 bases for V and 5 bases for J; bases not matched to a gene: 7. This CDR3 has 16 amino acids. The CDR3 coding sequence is TGTGCCAGCAGTGAATATGGCGGGGGTGGCCACAATGAGCAGTTCTTC. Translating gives CASSEYGGGGHNEQFF.

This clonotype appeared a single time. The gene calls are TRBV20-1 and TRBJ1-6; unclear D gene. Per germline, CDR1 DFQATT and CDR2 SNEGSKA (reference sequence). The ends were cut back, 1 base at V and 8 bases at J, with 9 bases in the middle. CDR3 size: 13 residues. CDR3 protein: CSARVRTYSPLHF. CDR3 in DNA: TGCAGTGCTAGAGTACGGACGTATTCACCCCTCCACTTT.

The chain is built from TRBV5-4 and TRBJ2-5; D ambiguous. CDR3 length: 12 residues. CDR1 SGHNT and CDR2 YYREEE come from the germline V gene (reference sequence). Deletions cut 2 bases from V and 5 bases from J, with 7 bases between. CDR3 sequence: CASSFSLETQYF. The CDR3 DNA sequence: TGTGCCAGCAGCTTCTCCCTTGAGACCCAGTACTTC.

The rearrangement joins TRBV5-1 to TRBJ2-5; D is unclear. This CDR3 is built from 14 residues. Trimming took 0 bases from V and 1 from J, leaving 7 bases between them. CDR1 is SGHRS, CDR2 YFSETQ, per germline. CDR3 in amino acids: CASSLGPAQETQYF. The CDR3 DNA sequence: TGCGCCAGCAGCTTGGGTCCAGCCCAAGAGACCCAGTACTTC.

The chain's CDR3 is CASSDRAAYNSPLHF. CDR3 in DNA: TGCGCCAGCAGCGACAGGGCAGCCTATAATTCACCCCTCCACTTT. The genes are TRBV4-3 and TRBJ1-6; TRBD1 matches 7 bases. Germline values: CDR1 LGHNA, CDR2 YSLEER. Unmatched junction bases numbered 3, after V lost 5 bases and J lost 2 bases. This CDR3 has 15 amino acids.

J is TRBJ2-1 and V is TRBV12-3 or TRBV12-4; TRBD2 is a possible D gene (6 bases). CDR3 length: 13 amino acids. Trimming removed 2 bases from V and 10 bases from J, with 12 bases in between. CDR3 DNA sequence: TGTGCCAGCAGTTTATCCGGGACTGAGGAGCAGTTCTTC. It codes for CASSLSGTEEQFF.